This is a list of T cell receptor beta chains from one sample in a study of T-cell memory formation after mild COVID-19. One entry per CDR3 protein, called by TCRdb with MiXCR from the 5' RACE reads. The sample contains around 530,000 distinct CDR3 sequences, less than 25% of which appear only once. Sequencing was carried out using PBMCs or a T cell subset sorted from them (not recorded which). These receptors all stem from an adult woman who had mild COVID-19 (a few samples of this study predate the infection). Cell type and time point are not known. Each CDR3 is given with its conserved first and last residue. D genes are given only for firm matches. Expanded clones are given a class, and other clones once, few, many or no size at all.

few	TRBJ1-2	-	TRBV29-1	CSALSGFDYGYTF	TGCAGCGCTCTGTCAGGGTTCGACTATGGCTACACCTTC
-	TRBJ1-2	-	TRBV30	CAWIYGGYNYGYTF	TGTGCCTGGATTTACGGGGGTTATAACTATGGCTACACCTTC
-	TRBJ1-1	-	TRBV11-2	CASSFPGLSAFF	TGTGCCAGCAGCTTTCCAGGACTGTCGGCTTTCTTT
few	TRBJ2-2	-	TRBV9	CASSVGLGPGELFF	TGTGCCAGCAGCGTAGGATTGGGGCCCGGGGAGCTGTTTTTT
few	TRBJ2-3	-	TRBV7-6	CASSHHRRGTGSTDTQYF	TGTGCCAGCAGCCACCATCGCCGGGGTACAGGGAGCACAGATACGCAGTATTTT
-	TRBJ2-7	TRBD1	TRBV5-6	CASSLPGTGVEQYF	TGTGCCAGCAGCTTGCCCGGGACAGGGGTCGAGCAGTACTTC
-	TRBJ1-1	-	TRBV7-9	CASSLDWKRSEAFF	TGTGCCAGCAGCTTAGACTGGAAAAGGTCTGAAGCTTTCTTT
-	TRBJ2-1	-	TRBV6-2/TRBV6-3	CASVLASDLYNEQFF	TGTGCCAGCGTGTTAGCTAGCGACCTTTACAATGAGCAGTTCTTC
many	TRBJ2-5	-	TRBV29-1	CSGAHRRGQETQYF	TGCAGCGGGGCGCACAGGAGAGGCCAAGAGACCCAGTACTTC
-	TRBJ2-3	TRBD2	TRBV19	CASISGRGTDTQYF	TGTGCCAGTATTAGCGGGAGAGGCACAGATACGCAGTATTTT
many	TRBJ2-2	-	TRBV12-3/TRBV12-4	CASSLSAAPGELFF	TGTGCCAGCAGTTTATCGGCCGCCCCCGGGGAGCTGTTTTTT
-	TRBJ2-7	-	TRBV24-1	CATGLARLRGQYF	TGTGCCACCGGGCTAGCAAGGCTACGCGGGCAGTACTTC
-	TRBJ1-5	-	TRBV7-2	CASSLSSASNQPQHF	TGTGCCAGCAGCTTATCCAGCGCTTCCAATCAGCCCCAGCATTTT
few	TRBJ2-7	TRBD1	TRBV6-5	CASSYDRGPSGEQYF	TGTGCCAGCAGTTACGACAGGGGGCCGAGTGGCGAGCAGTACTTC
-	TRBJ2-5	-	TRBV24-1	CATSDPQKTQYF	TGTGCCACCAGTGATCCGCAGAAGACCCAGTACTTC
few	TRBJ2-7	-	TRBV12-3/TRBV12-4	CASVHSAHYEQYF	TGTGCCAGCGTACACTCGGCCCACTACGAGCAGTACTTC
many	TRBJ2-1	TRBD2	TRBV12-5	CASGIDGTSGEYYNEQFF	TGTGCTAGTGGTATTGATGGGACTAGCGGAGAGTACTACAATGAGCAGTTCTTC
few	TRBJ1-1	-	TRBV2	CASFLPPGAVDTEAFF	TGTGCCAGCTTTCTCCCTCCGGGGGCAGTGGACACTGAAGCTTTCTTT
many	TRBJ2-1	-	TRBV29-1	CSVKSSYNEQFF	TGCAGCGTTAAGAGTTCCTACAATGAGCAGTTCTTC
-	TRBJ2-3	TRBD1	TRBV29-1	CSVGDRDTQYF	TGCAGCGTCGGGGACAGGGACACGCAGTATTTT
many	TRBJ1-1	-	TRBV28	CASSPLRSGGDTEAFF	TGTGCCAGCAGTCCTCTCAGGTCGGGGGGGGACACTGAAGCTTTCTTT
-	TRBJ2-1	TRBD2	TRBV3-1	CASSQYSGVSYNEQFF	TGTGCCAGCAGCCAATATAGCGGGGTCTCCTACAATGAGCAGTTCTTC
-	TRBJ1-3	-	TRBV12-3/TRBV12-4	CASSLGRTNTIYF	TGTGCCAGCAGTTTAGGAAGAACCAACACCATATATTTT
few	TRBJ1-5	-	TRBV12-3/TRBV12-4	CASSLSGLSNQPQHF	TGTGCCAGCAGTTTATCAGGGTTGAGCAATCAGCCCCAGCATTTT
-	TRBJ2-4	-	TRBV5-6	CASSSVGAVAKNIQYF	TGTGCCAGCAGCTCCGTCGGGGCAGTCGCCAAAAACATTCAGTACTTC
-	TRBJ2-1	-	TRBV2	CASIKSPGSEQFF	TGTGCCAGCATTAAATCGCCAGGGTCTGAGCAGTTCTTC
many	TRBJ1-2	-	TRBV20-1	CSALSPVSVYGYTF	TGCAGTGCCCTCAGTCCGGTATCCGTCTATGGCTACACCTTC
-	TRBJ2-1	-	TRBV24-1	CATSDPGRSGNEQFF	TGTGCCACCAGTGACCCGGGACGGAGCGGGAATGAGCAGTTCTTC
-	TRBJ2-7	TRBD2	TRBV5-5	CASSMQPAGADEQYF	TGTGCCAGCAGCATGCAGCCAGCGGGGGCTGACGAGCAGTACTTC
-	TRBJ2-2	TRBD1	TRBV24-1	CATSELDRGSGELFF	TGTGCCACCAGTGAACTGGACAGGGGTTCCGGGGAGCTGTTTTTT
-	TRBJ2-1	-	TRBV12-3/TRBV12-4	CASSSGGWNNEQFF	TGTGCCAGCAGCAGTGGCGGGTGGAACAATGAGCAGTTCTTC
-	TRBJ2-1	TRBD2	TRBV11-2	CASSRTSGALNEQFF	TGTGCCAGCAGCCGGACTAGCGGGGCGCTCAATGAGCAGTTCTTC
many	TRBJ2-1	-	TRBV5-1	CASSRFRGRLDGYNEQFF	TGCGCCAGCAGCCGTTTCCGCGGACGGCTGGATGGTTACAATGAGCAGTTCTTC
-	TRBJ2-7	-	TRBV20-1	CSAGTATGLSYEQYF	TGCAGTGCTGGTACCGCTACAGGTCTTTCCTACGAGCAGTACTTC
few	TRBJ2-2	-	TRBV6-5	CASRTGMNTGELFF	TGTGCCAGCAGAACCGGGATGAACACCGGGGAGCTGTTTTTT
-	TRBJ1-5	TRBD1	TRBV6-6	CASGLHRDRDQPQHF	TGTGCCAGCGGACTTCACCGGGACAGAGATCAGCCCCAGCATTTT
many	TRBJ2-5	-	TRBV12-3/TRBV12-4	CASSLGGRDRETQYF	TGTGCCAGCAGTTTGGGGGGGCGCGACAGGGAGACCCAGTACTTC
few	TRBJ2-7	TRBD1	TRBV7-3	CASSSGTVPYEQYF	TGTGCCAGCTCATCCGGGACAGTCCCCTACGAGCAGTACTTC
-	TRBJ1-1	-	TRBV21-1	CASSKGPHRGTGVYTEAFF	TGTGCCAGCAGCAAGGGGCCTCACCGAGGGACAGGGGTGTATACTGAAGCTTTCTTT
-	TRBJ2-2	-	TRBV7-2	CASSLTGQSHGELFF	TGTGCCAGCAGCTTAACTGGACAGTCCCACGGGGAGCTGTTTTTT
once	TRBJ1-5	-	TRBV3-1	CASSQEGSSQPQHF	TGTGCCAGCAGCCAAGAGGGCAGCAGCCAGCCCCAGCATTTT
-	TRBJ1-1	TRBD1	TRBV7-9	CASSQGQPLNTEAFF	TGTGCCAGCAGCCAGGGACAGCCTCTGAACACTGAAGCTTTCTTT